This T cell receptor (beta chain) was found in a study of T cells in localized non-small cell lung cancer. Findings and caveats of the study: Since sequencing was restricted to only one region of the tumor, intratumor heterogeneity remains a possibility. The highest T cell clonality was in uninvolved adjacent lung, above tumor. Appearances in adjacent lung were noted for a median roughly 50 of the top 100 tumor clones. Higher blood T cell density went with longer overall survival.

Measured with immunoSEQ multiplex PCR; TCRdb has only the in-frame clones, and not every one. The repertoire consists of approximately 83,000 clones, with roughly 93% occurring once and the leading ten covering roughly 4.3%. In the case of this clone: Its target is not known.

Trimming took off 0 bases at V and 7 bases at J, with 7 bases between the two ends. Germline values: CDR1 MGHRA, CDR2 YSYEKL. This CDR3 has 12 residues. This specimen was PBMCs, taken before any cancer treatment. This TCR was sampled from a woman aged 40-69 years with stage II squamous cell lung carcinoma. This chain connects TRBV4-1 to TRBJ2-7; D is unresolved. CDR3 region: CASSQDRSEQYF. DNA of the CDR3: TGCGCCAGCAGCCAAGATCGGTCTGAGCAGTACTTC.